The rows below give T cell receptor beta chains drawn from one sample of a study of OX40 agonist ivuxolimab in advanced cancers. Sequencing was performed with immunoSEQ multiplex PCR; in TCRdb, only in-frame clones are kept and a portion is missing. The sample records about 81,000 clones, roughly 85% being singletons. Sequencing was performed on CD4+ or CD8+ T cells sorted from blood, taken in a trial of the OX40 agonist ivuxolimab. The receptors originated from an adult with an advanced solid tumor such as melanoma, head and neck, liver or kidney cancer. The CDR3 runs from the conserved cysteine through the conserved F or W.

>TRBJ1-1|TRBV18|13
CASSQGANTEAFF
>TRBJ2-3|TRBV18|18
CASSPRDGLASFTDTQYF
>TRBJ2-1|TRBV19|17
CASSLGRGTGLGHEQFF
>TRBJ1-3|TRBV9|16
CASSGQVGASGNTIYF
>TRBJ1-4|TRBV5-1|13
CASSLAHNEKLFF
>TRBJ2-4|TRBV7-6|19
CASSLALQGYVTAKNIQYF
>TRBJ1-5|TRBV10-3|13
CAISESIPQPQHF
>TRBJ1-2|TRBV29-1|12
CSVEFGDYGYTF
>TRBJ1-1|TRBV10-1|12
CASSTGAAEAFF
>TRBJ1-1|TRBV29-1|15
CSVERSGGMNTEAFF
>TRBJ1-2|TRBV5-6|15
CASSLDGRGGYGYTF
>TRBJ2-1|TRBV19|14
CASSMVAGGPEQFF
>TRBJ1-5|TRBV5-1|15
CASSPLGDSNQPQHF
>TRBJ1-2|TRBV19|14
CASTRPGIGYGYTF
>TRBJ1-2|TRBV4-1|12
CASSQENYGYTF
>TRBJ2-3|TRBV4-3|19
CASSQDPGAPVKSTDTQYF
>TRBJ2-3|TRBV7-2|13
CASSPGWTDTQYF
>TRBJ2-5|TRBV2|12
CASLAAAKTQYF
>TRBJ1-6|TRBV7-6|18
CASSPLGVRTGLQSPLHF
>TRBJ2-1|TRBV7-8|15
CASSQKRDTYNEQFF
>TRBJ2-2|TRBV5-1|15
CASSYWTGGTGELFF
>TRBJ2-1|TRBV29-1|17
CSATTSGRRRSYNEQFF
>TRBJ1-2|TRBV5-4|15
CASSLGQGAVYGYTF
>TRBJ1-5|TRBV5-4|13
CASSQNSNQPQHF
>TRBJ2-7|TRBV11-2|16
CASSSVSGLQAYEQYF
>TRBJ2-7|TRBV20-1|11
CSASVGGRTQF
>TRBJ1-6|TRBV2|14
CASQWITVNSPLHF
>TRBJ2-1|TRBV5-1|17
CASSLRFGGGSLDEQFF
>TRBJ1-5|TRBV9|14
CASSVDGAYQPQHF
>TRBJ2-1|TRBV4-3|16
CASSQISGDSGNEQFF
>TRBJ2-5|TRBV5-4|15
CASSPPGTVKETQYF
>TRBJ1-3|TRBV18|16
CASSPGRINSGNTIYF
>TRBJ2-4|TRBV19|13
CASIPPGRNIQYF
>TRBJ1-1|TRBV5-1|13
CASSSGQNTEAFF
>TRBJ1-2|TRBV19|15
CASSRTGGSNYGYTF
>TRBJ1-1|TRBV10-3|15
CAIRPPTSQNTEAFF
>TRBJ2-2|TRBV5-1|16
CASSFRAVRGTGELFF
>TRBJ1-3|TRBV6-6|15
CASSVRVSSGNTIYF
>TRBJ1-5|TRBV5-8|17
CASSHQARSYSNQPQHF
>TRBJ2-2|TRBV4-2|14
CASSRRRNTGELFF
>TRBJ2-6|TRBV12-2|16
CASRPPEDSGANVLTF
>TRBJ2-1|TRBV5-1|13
CASSLEGGREQFF
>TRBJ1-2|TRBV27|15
CASSSQGYSNYGYTF
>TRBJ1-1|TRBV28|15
CASSLARGLNTEAFF
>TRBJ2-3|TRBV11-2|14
CASSLATFPDTQYF
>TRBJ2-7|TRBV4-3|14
CASSAGQSSYEQYF
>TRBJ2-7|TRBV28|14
CASSSRRGSYEQYF